The clone carrying this TCR beta chain turned up a few times. A much larger clone differs from this one at a single base, so this may be a read error. These data come from a study of T cells in Graves' hyperthyroidism and ophthalmopathy. Amplified TCR beta CDR3 regions came from RNA transcripts. The TCR CDR3 first-round RT-PCR relied on the HTBI primer set. A single record per CDR3 protein comes from TCRdb applying MiXCR to the multiplex PCR reads. The data contain a few hundred thousand distinct CDR3 sequences, about 15% of them seen just once; the ten biggest clones take up around 20%. This CDR3 is built from 14 residues. Per germline, CDR1 SGHTA and CDR2 FQGNSA.

Source material: blood. The chain combines TRBV7-2 with TRBJ2-7; no clear D gene. This TCR came from a woman aged 30 to 39 with Graves' ophthalmopathy. The CDR3 spells CANSLSGTRNEQYF. CDR3 coding DNA: TGTGCCAACAGCTTAAGTGGCACCCGGAACGAGCAGTACTTC.